Included here is one T cell receptor (beta chain) sequence, with context. In TCRdb, the RT-PCR reads were re-called with MiXCR into one record per CDR3 protein. The table has about 700,000 distinct CDR3 sequences, 12% to 15% seen once; the top ten hold 3% to 4.5%. The germline V and J ends were trimmed by 6 bases and 8 bases, with 19 bases remaining between them. The CDR3 sequence is 15 residues long. Sequenced sample: memory CD4+ T cells from blood. The TCR was taken from a female donor in good health, serving as a healthy control. V usage is TRBV12-3 or TRBV12-4 and J usage is TRBJ1-4; D is undetermined. In nucleotides, the CDR3 is TGTGCCAGCAGGACTGGCGGGCCCTCGGGGGAAAAACTGTTTTTT. It translates to CASRTGGPSGEKLFF.